Listed below are T cell receptor beta chains from one sample, sequenced in a study of Ad26.COV2.S vaccination and SARS-CoV-2 variants. Measured with immunoSEQ multiplex PCR; TCRdb has only the in-frame clones, and not every one. Found here are about 420,000 clones, over 75% of them singletons; the top ten hold approximately 4%. Sequencing used peripheral blood, obtained in a trial of Ad26.COV2.S vaccine versus placebo. These receptors originate from a person aged 18-60 years who received the Ad26.COV2.S COVID-19 vaccine or a placebo. Each CDR3 is given with its conserved first and last residue. Each record gives: CDR3 DNA, CDR3 protein, clone size, J gene, D gene, V gene. A D gene is named only where the DNA matches it firmly. The size field is filled for only some rows; it gives once, few, many or a size class.

TGTGCCACCAGTCCTGTGCGGCGATCCGCACGCCAGTACTTC CATSPVRRSARQYF - TRBJ2-7 - TRBV15
TGTGCCAGCAGTTACTCGAGGTTAGCGGGGGTTACCTACAATGAGCAGTTCTTC CASSYSRLAGVTYNEQFF - TRBJ2-1 TRBD2 TRBV6-2/TRBV6-3
TGTGCCAGCAATTGGGACACCAATCAGCCCCAGCATTTT CASNWDTNQPQHF - TRBJ1-5 - TRBV2
TGTGCCAGCAGCGGGTCTAGCGGCTACAATGAGCAGTTCTTC CASSGSSGYNEQFF - TRBJ2-1 TRBD2 TRBV7-2
TGCGCCAGCAGCCTTAAAAGGCGACGGGACGGCCGGATTCAGTACTTC CASSLKRRRDGRIQYF - TRBJ2-4 - TRBV4-1
TGTGCCAGCCGCGGACCTGGCTACACCTTC CASRGPGYTF - TRBJ1-2 - TRBV2
TGTGCCTCCCGGGCGCTCACTAATGCAGATACGCAGTATTTT CASRALTNADTQYF - TRBJ2-3 - TRBV10-3
TGTGCCAGCAGCTTAGCGCGGGCAGGGAACTATGGCTACACCTTC CASSLARAGNYGYTF - TRBJ1-2 - TRBV7-9
TGTGCCAGCAGTTTTGGTGGATCTGGCTACACCTTC CASSFGGSGYTF - TRBJ1-2 - TRBV12-3/TRBV12-4
TGTGCCAGCAGCCGGGGGGCGGGAGAGACCCAGTACTTC CASSRGAGETQYF - TRBJ2-5 - TRBV9
TGTGCCAGCAGTCCCTCTCGGACAGGGAAAAACATTCAGTACTTC CASSPSRTGKNIQYF - TRBJ2-4 TRBD1 TRBV6-5
TGCGCCAGCAGCCAAAGAGCCCGAATCCCCGGCAATGAGCAGTTCTTC CASSQRARIPGNEQFF - TRBJ2-1 - TRBV4-1
TGCGCCAGCGGACCGAAATCCGGGTCAGCCTACAATGAGCAGTTCTTC CASGPKSGSAYNEQFF - TRBJ2-1 - TRBV5-1
TGTGCCATCAGTGAGGCCCCACCTTATCTACCGGGGCAGTATAATTCACCCCTCCACTTT CAISEAPPYLPGQYNSPLHF - TRBJ1-6 - TRBV10-3
TGTGCCAGCAGTGGGGGGACAGGTCCCTATGGCTACACCTTC CASSGGTGPYGYTF - TRBJ1-2 TRBD1 TRBV25-1
TGTGCCAGCAGCTTGGGAGGAGGGGGGGAGATCTACGAGCAGTACTTC CASSLGGGGEIYEQYF - TRBJ2-7 - TRBV5-8
TGTGCCAGCAGCGTACCAGGGAGCGCCTACAATGAGCAGTTCTTC CASSVPGSAYNEQFF - TRBJ2-1 - TRBV9
TGTGCCAGTAGTCGCGGGGACGAAGAGACCCAGTACTTC CASSRGDEETQYF - TRBJ2-5 - TRBV19
TGTGCCAGCAGCAAAAGCAGCACAGATACGCAGTATTTT CASSKSSTDTQYF - TRBJ2-3 - TRBV28
TGTGCCAGCAGTTACTCTTGGGTCGAGCAGTTCTTC CASSYSWVEQFF - TRBJ2-1 - TRBV6-2/TRBV6-3
TGTGCCAGCAGAGGCGGTGGCGGAAACACCATATATTTT CASRGGGGNTIYF - TRBJ1-3 - TRBV28
TGTGCCAGCAGCTCACTAGTCGGGCCGAACACTGAAGCTTTCTTT CASSSLVGPNTEAFF many TRBJ1-1 - TRBV7-3
TGTGCCAGCAGCGGAGACCAGGGGGCTGGCTATGGCTACACCTTC CASSGDQGAGYGYTF - TRBJ1-2 TRBD1 TRBV9
TGTGCCAGCAGATACCAGGTCGCAGATACGCAGTATTTT CASRYQVADTQYF - TRBJ2-3 - TRBV7-2
TGCAGTGCGGAAGACCGGGAGACCCAGTACTTC CSAEDRETQYF - TRBJ2-5 - TRBV20-1
TGTGCCAGCAGCCCCCGGGACAGGGGGCTTCGGGTCTATGGCTACACCTTC CASSPRDRGLRVYGYTF - TRBJ1-2 TRBD1 TRBV4-2